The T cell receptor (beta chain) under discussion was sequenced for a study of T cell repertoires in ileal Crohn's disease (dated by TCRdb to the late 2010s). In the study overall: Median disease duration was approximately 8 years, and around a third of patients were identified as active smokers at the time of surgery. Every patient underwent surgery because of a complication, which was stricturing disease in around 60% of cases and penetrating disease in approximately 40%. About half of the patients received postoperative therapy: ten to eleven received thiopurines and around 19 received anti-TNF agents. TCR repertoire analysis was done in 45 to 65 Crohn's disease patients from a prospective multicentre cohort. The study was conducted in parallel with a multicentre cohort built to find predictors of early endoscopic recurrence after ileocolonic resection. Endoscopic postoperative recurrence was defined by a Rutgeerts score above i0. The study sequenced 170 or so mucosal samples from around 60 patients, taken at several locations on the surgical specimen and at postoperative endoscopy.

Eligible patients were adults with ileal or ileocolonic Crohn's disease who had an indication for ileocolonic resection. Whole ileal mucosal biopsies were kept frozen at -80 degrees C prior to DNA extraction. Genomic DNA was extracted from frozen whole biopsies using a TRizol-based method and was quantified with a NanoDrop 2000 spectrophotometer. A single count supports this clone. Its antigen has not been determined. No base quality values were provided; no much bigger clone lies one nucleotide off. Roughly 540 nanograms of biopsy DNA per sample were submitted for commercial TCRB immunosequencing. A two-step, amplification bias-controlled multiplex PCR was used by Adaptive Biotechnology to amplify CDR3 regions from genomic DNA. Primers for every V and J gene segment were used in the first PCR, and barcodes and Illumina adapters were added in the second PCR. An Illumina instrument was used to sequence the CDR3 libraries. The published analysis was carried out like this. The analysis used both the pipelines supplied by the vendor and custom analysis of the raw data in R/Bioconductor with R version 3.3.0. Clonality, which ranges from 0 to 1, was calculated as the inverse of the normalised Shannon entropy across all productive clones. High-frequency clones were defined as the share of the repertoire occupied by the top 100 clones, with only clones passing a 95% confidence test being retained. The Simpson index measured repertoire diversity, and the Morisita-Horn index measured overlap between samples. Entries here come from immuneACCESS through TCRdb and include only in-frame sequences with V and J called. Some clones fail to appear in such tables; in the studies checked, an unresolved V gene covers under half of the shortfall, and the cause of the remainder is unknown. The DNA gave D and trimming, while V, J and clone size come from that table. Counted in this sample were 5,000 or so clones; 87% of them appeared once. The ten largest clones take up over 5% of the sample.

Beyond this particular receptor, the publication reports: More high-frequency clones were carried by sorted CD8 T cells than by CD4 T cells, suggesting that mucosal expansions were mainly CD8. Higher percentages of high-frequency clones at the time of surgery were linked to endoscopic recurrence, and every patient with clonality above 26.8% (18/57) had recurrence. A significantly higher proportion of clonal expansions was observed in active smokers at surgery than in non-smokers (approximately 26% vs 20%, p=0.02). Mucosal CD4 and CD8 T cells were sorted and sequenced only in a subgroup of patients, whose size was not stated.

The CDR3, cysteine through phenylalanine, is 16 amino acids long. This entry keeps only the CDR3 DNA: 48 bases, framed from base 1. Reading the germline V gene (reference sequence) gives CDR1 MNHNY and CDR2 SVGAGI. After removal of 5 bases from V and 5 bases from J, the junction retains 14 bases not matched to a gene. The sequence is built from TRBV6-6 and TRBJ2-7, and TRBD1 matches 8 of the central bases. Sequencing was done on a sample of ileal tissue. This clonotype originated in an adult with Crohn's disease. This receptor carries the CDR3 CASSNPFSQGANEQYF. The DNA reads TGTGCCAGCAGTAACCCATTCTCGCAGGGGGCAAACGAGCAGTACTTC.